This TCR beta chain originates from a study of blood T cell repertoires in COVID-19. Study context: From T cells, B-cell-depleted T cells, or PBMCs came the material, which was cDNA or gDNA.

Participant-reported clinical history was the basis for cohort assignment. Recovered status in Cohort 3 required two negative PCRs, clearance, or symptom resolution. Authors' methods: Reference gene primers were amplified, and this amplification served to estimate nucleated cell counts. Clones were read by immunoSEQ multiplex PCR, and TCRdb kept only the in-frame ones, dropping some. The V and J calls and clone size are taken from that table; D and trimming were inferred from the DNA. The sample lists hundreds of thousands of clones, roughly 90% occurring once. The CDR3 length is 14 residues. The ends lost 5 bases at V and 4 bases at J; junction bases unmatched: 6. CDR1 and CDR2 from the germline V gene are MNHEY and SMNVEV (reference sequence).

This chain uses TRBV27 with TRBJ1-2; 8 bases line up with TRBD1. This clonotype was obtained from a man aged 55 to 70 who had recovered from COVID-19. The sequenced sample consisted of PBMCs or T cells enriched from blood (not recorded which). The CDR3 region is CASSARGRTYGYTF. CDR3 DNA: TGTGCCAGCAGTGCCAGGGGGCGTACCTATGGCTACACCTTC.